Following are 5 T cell receptor beta chains from one sample sequenced in a study of cytomegalovirus exposure and HLA in healthy donors. The PCR had 60 Vbeta and 13 Jbeta primers. Produced via immunoSEQ multiplex PCR; TCRdb's table is partial and in-frame only. This table has roughly 73,000 clones, approximately 88% appearing once. Sequencing was done on a sample of PBMCs. The receptors shown here come from a woman aged 45-65 years in good health and CMV-seronegative.

The chain carries TRBV7-2 and TRBJ1-3; 7 bases are a match to TRBD1. The V and J ends lost 2 bases and 4 bases, in that order; junction bases with no gene match: 5. The CDR3 contains 15 residues. Germline V gives CDR1 SGHTA, CDR2 FQGNSA. The CDR3 coding sequence is TGTGCCAGCAGCTTACCAGGGGGAGTCGGAAACACCATATATTTT. Its protein product is CASSLPGGVGNTIYF.

The chain links TRBV19 to TRBJ2-7; D is possibly TRBD1 (5 bases). Germline CDR1 and CDR2: LNHDA and SQIVND (reference sequence). This CDR3 comprises 15 residues. V gave up 3 bases and J gave up 3 bases, with 15 bases separating them. Written as DNA, the CDR3 is TGTGCCAGTAGTATCCGGCTAGGGGATCTCTACGAGCAGTACTTC. Its translation: CASSIRLGDLYEQYF.

The chain employs TRBV27 and TRBJ1-5; D gene ambiguous. Trimming cost V 2 bases and J 4 bases, with 12 bases left between them. The CDR3 contains 15 residues. Germline CDR1 and CDR2: MNHEY and SMNVEV (reference sequence). The CDR3 here is CASSLAVSENQPQHF. The CDR3 coding sequence is TGTGCCAGCAGTTTAGCGGTCAGCGAGAATCAGCCCCAGCATTTT.

This clone was observed a few times. The V gene is TRBV5-1, the J gene TRBJ1-1, with unresolved D. Trimming stripped 7 bases from V and 2 bases from J, with 12 bases between. The germline V gene has CDR1 SGHRS and CDR2 YFSETQ. The CDR3 contains 13 residues. Written as DNA, the CDR3 is TGCGCCAGCTACCGTCAGATTAACACTGAAGCTTTCTTT. It translates to CASYRQINTEAFF.

V usage is TRBV5-1 and J usage is TRBJ2-1; 14 bases map to TRBD2. Germline trimming cut 3 bases from V and 0 bases from J; bases unmatched to any gene: 5. Germline loops: CDR1 SGHRS, CDR2 YFSETQ. The CDR3 extends over 18 amino acids. CDR3 in DNA: TGCGCCAGCAGCTCTGGGACTAGCGGGGGAATCTCCTACAATGAGCAGTTCTTC. Translated: CASSSGTSGGISYNEQFF. The variable domain in full, with the rest retrieved from reference TRBV5-1 and TRBJ2-1, is KAGVTQTPRYLIKTRGQQVTLSCSPISGHRSVSWYQQTPGQGLQFLFEYFSETQRNKGNFPGRFSGRQFSNSRSEMNVSTLELGDSALYLCASSSGTSGGISYNEQFFGPGTRLTVL.